This entry lists 7 T cell receptor beta chains sequenced from one sample in a study of T-cell reconstitution after alpha-beta-depleted transplantation in children. As it was prepared, the TCRbeta library received unique molecular identifiers. TCRdb passed the PCR reads through MiXCR, listing each CDR3 protein once. The sample gives just over 200,000 distinct CDR3 sequences, roughly 8.3% of which show up once; approximately 40% is in the top ten. Specimen: PBMCs, mostly from graft donor cells, collected 360 days after TCRalphabeta/CD19-depleted stem cell transplant. The receptors were sampled from a male patient aged 2 to 10 who had a stem cell transplant for acute myeloid leukemia, so the T cells may come from the graft donor.

This clonotype was seen repeatedly, ten times or more. V usage is TRBV10-3 and J usage is TRBJ1-2; maybe TRBD1 (5 bases). Germline V lookup: CDR1 ENHRY, CDR2 SYGVKD. V lost 2 bases and J 6 bases, leaving 16 bases between the germline ends. This CDR3 is 15 amino acids long. CDR3 loop: CAISEPFIAGNGYTF. The CDR3 nucleotides read TGTGCCATCAGTGAGCCCTTTATCGCAGGGAATGGCTACACCTTC.

The table lists this clonotype with many counts. The chain has TRBV11-1 and TRBJ2-7; a possible D gene is TRBD2 (5 bases). Germline loops: CDR1 SGHAT, CDR2 FQDESV (reference sequence). This CDR3 spans 15 amino acids. The V end lost 3 bases, the J end lost 7 bases, and 19 bases lay between the germline ends. DNA for the CDR3: TGTGCCAGCAGCTTCACCGGCGGGCCGAAGAAGGAGCAGTACTTC. Residues: CASSFTGGPKKEQYF. Based on the CDR3 plus reference TRBV11-1 and TRBJ2-7, the full variable domain is EAEVAQSPRYKITEKSQAVAFWCDPISGHATLYWYRQILGQGPELLVQFQDESVVDDSQLPKDRFSAERLKGVDSTLKIQPAELGDSAMYLCASSFTGGPKKEQYFGPGTRLTVT.

Many counts were recorded for this clonotype. The chain uses TRBV4-1 and TRBJ2-7; D remains ambiguous. The CDR3 consists of 16 residues. Trimming left V 0 bases short and J 3 bases short, with 15 bases between. Germline CDR1 is MGHRA and CDR2 is YSYEKL. Here the CDR3 DNA reads TGCGCCAGCAGCCAAGATTGGCGGATCCCCGACTACGAGCAGTACTTC. Its translation is CASSQDWRIPDYEQYF.

The chain is built from TRBV25-1 and TRBJ2-3, with 15 bases fitting TRBD2. V gave up 8 bases and J gave up 4 bases; unmatched junction bases: 10. Germline loops: CDR1 MGHDK, CDR2 SYGVNS. CDR3 length equals 17 residues. The chain's CDR3 is CASDPWTSGRGADTQYF. The DNA for the CDR3 is TGTGCCAGCGACCCCTGGACTAGCGGGAGGGGCGCAGATACGCAGTATTTT.

The chain joins TRBV27 to TRBJ2-7; D not resolved. Trimming removed 2 bases at V and 6 bases at J, with 17 bases between. CDR1 and CDR2 from the germline V gene are MNHEY and SMNVEV (reference sequence). This CDR3 contains 15 residues. The CDR3 DNA sequence: TGTGCCAGCAGTTTAGGCTACTCGTCCCAGTCCGAGCAGTACTTC. This translates into CASSLGYSSQSEQYF.

This clonotype was seen more than once but under ten times. This sequence joins TRBV7-2 and TRBJ2-3; a weak D match, TRBD1 (5 bases). CDR1 and CDR2 from the germline V gene are SGHTA and FQGNSA. V lost 3 bases and J lost 2, with 9 bases in between. There are 14 residues in the CDR3. CDR3 nucleotide sequence: TGTGCCAGCAGCTTGACAGCCCTCACAGATACGCAGTATTTT. It translates to CASSLTALTDTQYF. Using reference TRBV7-2 and TRBJ2-3 for the parts outside the CDR3, the full variable domain is GAGVSQSPSNKVTEKGKDVELRCDPISGHTALYWYRQSLGQGLEFLIYFQGNSAPDKSGLPSDRFSAERTGGSVSTLTIQRTQQEDSAVYLCASSLTALTDTQYFGPGTRLTVL.

This clonotype showed up many times. The chain links TRBV20-1 to TRBJ1-1; the match to TRBD1 covers 8 bases. Trimming removed 3 bases from V and 11 bases from J; junction bases left unmatched: 8. The germline V gene has CDR1 DFQATT and CDR2 SNEGSKA (reference sequence). The CDR3 covers 12 residues. CDR3 region: CSASWTGNSAFF. The CDR3 DNA is TGCAGTGCTAGTTGGACAGGGAATTCGGCTTTCTTT.